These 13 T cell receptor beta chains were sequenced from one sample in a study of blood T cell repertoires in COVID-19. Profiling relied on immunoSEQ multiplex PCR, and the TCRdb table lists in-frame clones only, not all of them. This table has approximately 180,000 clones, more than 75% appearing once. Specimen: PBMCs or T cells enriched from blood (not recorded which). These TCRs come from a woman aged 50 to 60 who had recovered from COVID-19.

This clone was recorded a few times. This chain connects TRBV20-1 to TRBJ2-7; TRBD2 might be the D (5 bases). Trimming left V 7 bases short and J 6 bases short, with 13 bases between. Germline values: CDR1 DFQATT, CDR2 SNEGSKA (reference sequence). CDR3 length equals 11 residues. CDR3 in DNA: TGCAGTGGTCTAGCCCGTCGCGAGCAGTACTTC. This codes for CSGLARREQYF.

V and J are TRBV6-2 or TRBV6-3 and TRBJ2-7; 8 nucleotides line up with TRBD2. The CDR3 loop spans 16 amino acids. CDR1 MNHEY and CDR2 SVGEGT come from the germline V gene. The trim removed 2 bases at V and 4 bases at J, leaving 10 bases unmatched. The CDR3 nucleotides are TGTGCCAGCAGTTACGGGGGGCGACTAGCGAGGTACGAGCAGTACTTC. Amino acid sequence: CASSYGGRLARYEQYF.

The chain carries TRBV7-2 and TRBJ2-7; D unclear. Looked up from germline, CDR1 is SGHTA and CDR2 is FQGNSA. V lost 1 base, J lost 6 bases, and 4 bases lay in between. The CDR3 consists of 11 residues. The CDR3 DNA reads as TGTGCCAGCAGCTTAGTATCCGAGCAGTACTTC. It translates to CASSLVSEQYF.

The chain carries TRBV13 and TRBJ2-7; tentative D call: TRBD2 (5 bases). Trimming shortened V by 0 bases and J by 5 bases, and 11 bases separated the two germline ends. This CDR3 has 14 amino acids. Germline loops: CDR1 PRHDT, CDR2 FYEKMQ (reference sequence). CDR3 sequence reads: CASSLGGSLDEQYF. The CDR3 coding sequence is TGTGCCAGCAGCTTAGGGGGGAGTCTGGACGAGCAGTACTTC.

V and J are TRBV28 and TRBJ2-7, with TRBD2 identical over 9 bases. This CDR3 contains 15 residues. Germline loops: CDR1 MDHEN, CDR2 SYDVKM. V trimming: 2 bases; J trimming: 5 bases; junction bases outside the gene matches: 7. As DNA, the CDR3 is TGTGCCAGCAGTTTAGAGGGACTAGCTTCCGACGAGCAGTACTTC. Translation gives CASSLEGLASDEQYF.

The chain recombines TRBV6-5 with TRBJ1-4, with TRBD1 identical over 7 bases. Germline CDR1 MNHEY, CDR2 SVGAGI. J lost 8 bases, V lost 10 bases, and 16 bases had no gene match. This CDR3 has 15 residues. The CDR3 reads CANPADRDLNEKLFF. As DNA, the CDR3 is TGTGCCAACCCGGCCGACAGGGATTTAAACGAAAAACTGTTTTTT.

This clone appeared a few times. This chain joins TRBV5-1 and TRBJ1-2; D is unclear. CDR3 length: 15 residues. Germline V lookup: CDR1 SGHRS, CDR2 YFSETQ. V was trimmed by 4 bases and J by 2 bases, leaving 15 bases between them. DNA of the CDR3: TGCGCCAGCAGCCCGGGCCAGCGGGAAAACTATGGCTACACCTTC. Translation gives CASSPGQRENYGYTF.

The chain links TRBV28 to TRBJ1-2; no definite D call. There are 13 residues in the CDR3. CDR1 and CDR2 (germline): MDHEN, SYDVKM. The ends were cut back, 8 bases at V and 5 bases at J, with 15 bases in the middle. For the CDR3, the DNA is TGTGCCAGCGGCCTACCCGGAGGGTATGGCTACACCTTC. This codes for CASGLPGGYGYTF.

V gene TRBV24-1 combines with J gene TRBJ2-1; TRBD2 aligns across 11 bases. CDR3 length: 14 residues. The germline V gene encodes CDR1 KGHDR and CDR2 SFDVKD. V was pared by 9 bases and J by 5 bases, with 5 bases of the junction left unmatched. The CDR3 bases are TGTGCCACCGGACGACTAGCGGGGAACAATGAGCAGTTCTTC. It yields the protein CATGRLAGNNEQFF.

The CDR3 loop is CASSRASGETYEQYF. CDR3 nucleotide sequence: TGTGCCAGTAGCCGCGCTAGCGGGGAAACCTACGAGCAGTACTTC. The chain combines TRBV19 with TRBJ2-7; 9 positions agree with TRBD2. Germline values: CDR1 LNHDA, CDR2 SQIVND (reference sequence). The V gene end was trimmed by 6 bases and the J gene end by 2 bases; junction bases not matched to a gene: 8. The CDR3 runs to 15 residues.

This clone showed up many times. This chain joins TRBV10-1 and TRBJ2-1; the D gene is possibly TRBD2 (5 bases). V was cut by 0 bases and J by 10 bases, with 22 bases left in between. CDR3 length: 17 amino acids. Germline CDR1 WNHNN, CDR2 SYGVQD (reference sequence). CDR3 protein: CASSESRSGISELEQFF. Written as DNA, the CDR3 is TGCGCCAGCAGTGAGTCGCGTTCCGGGATCTCCGAATTGGAGCAGTTCTTC.

CDR3 sequence: CASSIAGQGAPGANVLTF. The DNA of the CDR3 is TGTGCCAGTAGTATAGCCGGACAGGGGGCCCCTGGGGCCAACGTCCTGACTTTC. V is TRBV19 and J is TRBJ2-6; 11 nucleotides agree with TRBD1. The CDR3 totals 18 residues. The junction had 4 bases not matched to a gene; V was cut back by 1 base and J by 2 bases. Germline values: CDR1 LNHDA, CDR2 SQIVND (reference sequence).

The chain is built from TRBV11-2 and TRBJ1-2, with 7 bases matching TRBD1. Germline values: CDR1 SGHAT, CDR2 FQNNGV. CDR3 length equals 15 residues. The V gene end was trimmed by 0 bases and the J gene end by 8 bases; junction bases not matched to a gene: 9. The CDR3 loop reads CASSLDTGTVYGYTF. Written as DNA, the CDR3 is TGTGCCAGCAGCTTAGACACCGGGACAGTTTACGGCTACACCTTC.